This paragraph reports one T cell receptor (beta chain). The data derive from a study of Ad26.COV2.S vaccination and SARS-CoV-2 variants. Study-level background: Recipients of Ad26.COV2.S got it intramuscularly, once or twice 56 days apart.

Measured with immunoSEQ multiplex PCR; TCRdb has only the in-frame clones, and not every one. The sample has about 480,000 clones, roughly 89% seen once. Treatment in this sample: over 15 received Ad26.COV2.S at low or high dose, single or two shots; 5 received placebo; per-sample allocation not given. Sampling was performed 63 days after the first vaccine or placebo injection. As its vector, the vaccine had Ad26, which expressed Wuhan-strain SARS-CoV-2 spike. This CDR3 has 15 residues. The V end was cut by 5 bases, the J end by 8 bases, with 19 bases between. Germline-derived CDR1 and CDR2 are LGHDT and YNNKEL (reference sequence).

The sequence was obtained from a person between 18 and 60 years old who received the Ad26.COV2.S COVID-19 vaccine or a placebo. The chain recombines TRBV3-1 (or the pseudogene TRBV3-2) with TRBJ2-1, with D tentatively TRBD1 (7 bases). Specimen: peripheral blood, collected in a trial of Ad26.COV2.S vaccine versus placebo. The CDR3, as DNA: TGTGCCAGCAGCAAGGACGCGGGACAGCTTGATGAGCAGTTCTTC. This gives the protein CASSKDAGQLDEQFF.